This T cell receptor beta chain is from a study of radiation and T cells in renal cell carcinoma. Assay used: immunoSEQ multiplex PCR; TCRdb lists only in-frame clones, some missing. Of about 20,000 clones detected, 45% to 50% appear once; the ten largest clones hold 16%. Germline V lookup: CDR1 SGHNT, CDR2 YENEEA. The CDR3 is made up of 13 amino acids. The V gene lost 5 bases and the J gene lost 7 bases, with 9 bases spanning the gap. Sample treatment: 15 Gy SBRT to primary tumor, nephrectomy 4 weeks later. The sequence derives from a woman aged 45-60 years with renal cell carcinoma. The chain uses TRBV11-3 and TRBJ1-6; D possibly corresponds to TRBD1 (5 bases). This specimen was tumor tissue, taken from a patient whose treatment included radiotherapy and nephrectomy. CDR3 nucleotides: TGTGCCAGCAGCCCAGGGACCAATTCACCCCTCCACTTT. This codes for CASSPGTNSPLHF.